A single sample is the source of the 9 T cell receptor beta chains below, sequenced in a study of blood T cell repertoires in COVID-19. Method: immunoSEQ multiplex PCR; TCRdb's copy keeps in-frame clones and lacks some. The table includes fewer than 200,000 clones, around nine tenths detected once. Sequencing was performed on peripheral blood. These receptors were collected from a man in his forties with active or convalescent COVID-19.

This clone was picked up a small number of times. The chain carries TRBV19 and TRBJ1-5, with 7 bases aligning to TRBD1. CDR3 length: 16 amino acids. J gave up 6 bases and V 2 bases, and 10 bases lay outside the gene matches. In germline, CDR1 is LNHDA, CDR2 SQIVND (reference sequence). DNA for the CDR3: TGTGCCAGTAGTATATCGCTAGGGGGCGCGGGTCAGCCCCAGCATTTT. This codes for CASSISLGGAGQPQHF.

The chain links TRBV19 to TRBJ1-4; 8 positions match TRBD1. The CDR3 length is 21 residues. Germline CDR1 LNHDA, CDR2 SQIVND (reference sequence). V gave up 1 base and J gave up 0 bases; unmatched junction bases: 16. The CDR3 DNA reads TGTGCCAGTAGTATAGTTTTAACCGGGACAGGCGGCCAAACAACTAATGAAAAACTGTTTTTT. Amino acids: CASSIVLTGTGGQTTNEKLFF.

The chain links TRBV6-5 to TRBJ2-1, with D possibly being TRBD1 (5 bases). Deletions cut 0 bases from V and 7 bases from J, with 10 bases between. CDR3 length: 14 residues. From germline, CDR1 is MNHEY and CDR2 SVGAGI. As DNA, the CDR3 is TGTGCCAGCAGTTACTCGACGGCAGGGAATGAGCAGTTCTTC. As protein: CASSYSTAGNEQFF.

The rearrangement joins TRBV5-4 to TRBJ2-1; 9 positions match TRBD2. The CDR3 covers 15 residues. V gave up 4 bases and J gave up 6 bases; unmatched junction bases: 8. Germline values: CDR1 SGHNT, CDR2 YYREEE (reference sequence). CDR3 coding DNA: TGTGCCAGCAGCGGAGGGACTAGCCCTGTCAATGAGCAGTTCTTC. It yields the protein CASSGGTSPVNEQFF.

CDR3 in amino acids: CASSRGQGGTTYEQYF. CDR3 coding DNA: TGTGCCAGCAGCCGAGGACAGGGCGGGACAACCTACGAGCAGTACTTC. The V gene is TRBV27, the J gene TRBJ2-7, with 8 bases aligning to TRBD1. V lost 6 bases to trimming and J lost 2 bases; unmatched junction nucleotides: 12. This CDR3 is built from 16 residues. CDR1 is MNHEY and CDR2 is SMNVEV in the germline V gene (reference sequence).

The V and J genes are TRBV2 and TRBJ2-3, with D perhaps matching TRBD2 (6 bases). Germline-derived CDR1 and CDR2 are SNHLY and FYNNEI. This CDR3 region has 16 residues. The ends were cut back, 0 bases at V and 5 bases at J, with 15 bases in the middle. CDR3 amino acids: CASSEAGGLPEDTQYF. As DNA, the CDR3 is TGTGCCAGCAGTGAAGCGGGAGGACTACCCGAAGATACGCAGTATTTT.

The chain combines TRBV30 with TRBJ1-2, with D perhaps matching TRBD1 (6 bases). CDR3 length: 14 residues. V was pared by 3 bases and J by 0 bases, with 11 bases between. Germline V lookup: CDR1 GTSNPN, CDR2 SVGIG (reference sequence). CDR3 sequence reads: CAWSLTGANYGYTF. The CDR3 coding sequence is TGTGCCTGGAGCCTGACAGGAGCTAACTATGGCTACACCTTC.

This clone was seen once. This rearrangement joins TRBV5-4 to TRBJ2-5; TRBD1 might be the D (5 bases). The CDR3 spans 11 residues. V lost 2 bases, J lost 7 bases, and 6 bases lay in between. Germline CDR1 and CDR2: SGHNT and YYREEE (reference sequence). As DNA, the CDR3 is TGTGCCAGCAGCTTCCAGGGGACCCAGTACTTC. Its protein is CASSFQGTQYF.

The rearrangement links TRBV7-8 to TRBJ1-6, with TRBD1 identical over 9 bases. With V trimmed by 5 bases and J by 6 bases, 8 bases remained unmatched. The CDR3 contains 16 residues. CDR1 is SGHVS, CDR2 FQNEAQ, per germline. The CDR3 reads CASSQGTGLSNSPLHF. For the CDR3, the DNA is TGTGCCAGCAGCCAAGGGACAGGGTTAAGTAATTCACCCCTCCACTTT.